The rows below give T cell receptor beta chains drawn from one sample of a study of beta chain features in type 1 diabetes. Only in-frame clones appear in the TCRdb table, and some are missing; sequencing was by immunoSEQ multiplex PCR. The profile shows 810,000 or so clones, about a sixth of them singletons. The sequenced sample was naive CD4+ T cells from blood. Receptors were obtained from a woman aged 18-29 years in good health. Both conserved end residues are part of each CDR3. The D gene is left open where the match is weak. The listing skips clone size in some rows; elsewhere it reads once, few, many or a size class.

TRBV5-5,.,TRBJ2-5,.,TGTGCCAGCAGCCGGAGACCGGGACTGTCGCAAGAGACCCAGTACTTC,CASSRRPGLSQETQYF
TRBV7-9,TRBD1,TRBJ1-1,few,TGTGCCAGCAGCAAACAGGGGCTAATGAACACTGAAGCTTTCTTT,CASSKQGLMNTEAFF
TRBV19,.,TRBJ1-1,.,TGTGCCAGTAGTCCCCGGGGCAGGGGGAACACTGAAGCTTTCTTT,CASSPRGRGNTEAFF
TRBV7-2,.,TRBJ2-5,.,TGTGCCAGCAGCGCAAATATGGGGTGGATCGACGAGACCCAGTACTTC,CASSANMGWIDETQYF
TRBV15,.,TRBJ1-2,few,TGTGCCACCAGCAGAGTCAGAAACTATGGCTACACCTTC,CATSRVRNYGYTF
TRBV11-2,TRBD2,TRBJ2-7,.,TGTGCCAGCAGCTCAGGTCGGCGGGAGCATTTAGTAACCTACGAGCAGTACTTC,CASSSGRREHLVTYEQYF
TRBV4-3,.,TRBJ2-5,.,TGCGCCAGCAGCCAAGATTTGGCAAGCCAAGAGACCCAGTACTTC,CASSQDLASQETQYF
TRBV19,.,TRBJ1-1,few,TGTGCCAGTAGTATGGGTTTCAACACTGAAGCTTTCTTT,CASSMGFNTEAFF
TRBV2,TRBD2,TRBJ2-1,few,TGTGCCAGCAGCGTTCTAGCGGGTCTTACCTACAATGAGCAGTTCTTC,CASSVLAGLTYNEQFF
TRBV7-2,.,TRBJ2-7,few,TGTGCCAGCAGCTCACTAGTTAGCGAGCAGTACTTC,CASSSLVSEQYF
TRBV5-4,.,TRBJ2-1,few,TGTGCCAGCAGCTTGGATCGCAATGAGCAGTTCTTC,CASSLDRNEQFF
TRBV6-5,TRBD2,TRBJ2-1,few,TGTGCCAGCAAGTCACTAGCGGGAGGAGGTGAGCAGTTCTTC,CASKSLAGGGEQFF
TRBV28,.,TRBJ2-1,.,TGTGCCAGCAGTACACCTCAGGCAGGGCTCAATGAGCAGTTCTTC,CASSTPQAGLNEQFF
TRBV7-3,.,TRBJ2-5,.,TGTGCCAGCAGCTTAACAGGGTTGACGGAGACCCAGTACTTC,CASSLTGLTETQYF
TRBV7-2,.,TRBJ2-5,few,TGTGCCAGCAGGTTGAGCGGTTTGTACCAAGAGACCCAGTACTTC,CASRLSGLYQETQYF
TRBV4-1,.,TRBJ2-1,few,TGCGCCAGCAGCCGCGGGTCTAGCGTCTACAATGAGCAGTTCTTC,CASSRGSSVYNEQFF
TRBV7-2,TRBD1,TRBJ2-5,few,TGTGCCAGCAGCGCCGACAGGGCTGAGACCCAGTACTTC,CASSADRAETQYF
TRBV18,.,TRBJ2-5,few,TGTGCCAGCTCACCGAGGGTCCTCCAAGAGACCCAGTACTTC,CASSPRVLQETQYF
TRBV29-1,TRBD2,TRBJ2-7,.,TGCAGCGGAGGACTAGCGGGATCCGAGCAGTACTTC,CSGGLAGSEQYF
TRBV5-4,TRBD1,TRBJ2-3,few,TGTGCCAGCAGCTTGCCGGGACAGGGAACAGATACGCAGTATTTT,CASSLPGQGTDTQYF
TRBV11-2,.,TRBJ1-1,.,TGTGCCAGCAGACCAAGGCGCTCAAGCACTGAAGCTTTCTTT,CASRPRRSSTEAFF
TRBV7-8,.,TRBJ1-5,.,TGTGCCAGCAGCTATTCGAACAGGTATCAGCCCCAGCATTTT,CASSYSNRYQPQHF
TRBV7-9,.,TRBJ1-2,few,TGTGCCAGCAGCACACCAAGGGGTGGGGACTATGGCTACACCTTC,CASSTPRGGDYGYTF
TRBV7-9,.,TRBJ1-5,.,TGTGCCAGCAGCTTAGGGGCGGGGGGCGCGGGCAATCAGCCCCAGCATTTT,CASSLGAGGAGNQPQHF
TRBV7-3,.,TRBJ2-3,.,TGTGCCAGCAGCTTAGTCGTGACTACTAGCACAGATACGCAGTATTTT,CASSLVVTTSTDTQYF
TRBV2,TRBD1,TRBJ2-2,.,TGTGCCAGCAGTGAAAACAGGGGTCACACCGGGGAGCTGTTTTTT,CASSENRGHTGELFF
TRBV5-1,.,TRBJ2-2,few,TGCGCCAGCAGCTTAGGGGGAGTTATGACCGGGGAGCTGTTTTTT,CASSLGGVMTGELFF
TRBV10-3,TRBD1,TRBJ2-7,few,TGTGCCATCAGTATGACAGGGTACGAGCAGTACTTC,CAISMTGYEQYF
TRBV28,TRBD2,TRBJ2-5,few,TGTGCCAGCATCAAAGCGGGAGGCCTTCAAGAGACCCAGTACTTC,CASIKAGGLQETQYF
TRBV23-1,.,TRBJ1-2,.,TGCGCCAGCAGTCAATCAAAGGGTGGAGGCCAGGGCTCTATCGATGGGGGCTACACCTTC,CASSQSKGGGQGSIDGGYTF
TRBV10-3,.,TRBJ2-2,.,TGTGCCATCAACCCATCGAACACCGGGGAGCTGTTTTTT,CAINPSNTGELFF
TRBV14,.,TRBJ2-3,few,TGTGCCAGCAGCCAAATGGCAGGTTTAACAGATACGCAGTATTTT,CASSQMAGLTDTQYF
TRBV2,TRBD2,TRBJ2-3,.,TGTGCCAGCAGCCTTACGGGGACTAGCGGGATCGGGCTGACAGATACGCAGTATTTT,CASSLTGTSGIGLTDTQYF
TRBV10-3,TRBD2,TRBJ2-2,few,TGTGCCATCAGCGAGACTAGCGGAAGCGGGGAGCTGTTTTTT,CAISETSGSGELFF
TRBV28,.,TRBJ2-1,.,TGTGCCTCGTGTCGGAGCTCCTACAATGAGCAGTTCTTC,CASCRSSYNEQFF
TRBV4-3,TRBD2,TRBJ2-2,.,TGCGCCAGCAGCCCGACTAGCGGGAGGGCCGGGGAGCTGTTTTTT,CASSPTSGRAGELFF
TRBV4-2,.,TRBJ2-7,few,TGTGCCAGCAGCCAGAGCTCCTACGAGCAGTACTTC,CASSQSSYEQYF
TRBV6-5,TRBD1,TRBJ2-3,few,TGTGCCAGCAGAGGACCGGGACAGCCAGGCGGTACGCAGTATTTT,CASRGPGQPGGTQYF
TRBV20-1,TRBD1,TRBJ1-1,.,TGCAGTGCCTTGGACAGGATTGAAGCTTTCTTT,CSALDRIEAFF
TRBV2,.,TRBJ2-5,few,TGTGCCAGCATACCGGGACTCAACTACCAAGAGACCCAGTACTTC,CASIPGLNYQETQYF
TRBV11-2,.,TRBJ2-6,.,TGTGCCAGCGCCAGACGGAGCGCCGCATCTGGGGCCAACGTCCTGACTTTC,CASARRSAASGANVLTF
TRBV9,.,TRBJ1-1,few,TGTGCCAGCAGCGTAGGAGGACGGAACACTGAAGCTTTCTTT,CASSVGGRNTEAFF
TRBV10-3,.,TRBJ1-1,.,TGTGCCATCAGTGAGCCGGAAATGAACACTGAAGCTTTCTTT,CAISEPEMNTEAFF
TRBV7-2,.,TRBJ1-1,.,TGTGCCAGCAGCTTCCCCTCGGACCTCTCTGAAGCTTTCTTT,CASSFPSDLSEAFF
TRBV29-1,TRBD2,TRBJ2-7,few,TGCAGCGTTGAAGGATCTAGCGGGGCCTCCTACGAGCAGTACTTC,CSVEGSSGASYEQYF
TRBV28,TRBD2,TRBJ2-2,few,TGTGCCAGCAGTTACGCGGGAGTGCCCGGGGAGCTGTTTTTT,CASSYAGVPGELFF
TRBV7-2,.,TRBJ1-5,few,TGTGCCAGCAGCTTTAGGGAGGGGGGTCAGCCCCAGCATTTT,CASSFREGGQPQHF
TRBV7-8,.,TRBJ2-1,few,TGTGCCAGCAGCTCCTACGGGCTGCCTCGCAATGAGCAGTTCTTC,CASSSYGLPRNEQFF